These 10 T cell receptor beta chains were sequenced from one sample in a study of T cell responses to AZD1222 COVID-19 vaccine. TCRdb keeps only in-frame clones here, not all; method: immunoSEQ multiplex PCR. The sample has approximately 150,000 clones, 90% seen once. The specimen was peripheral blood, collected 28 days after the second AZD1222 dose. These TCRs come from an adult who received the AZD1222 COVID-19 vaccine.

In its sample, this clone was seen a few times. CDR3 loop: CASSLLGSGSENSPLHF. The CDR3 DNA reads as TGTGCCAGCAGTCTACTCGGATCAGGCTCCGAAAATTCACCCCTCCACTTT. This rearrangement joins TRBV6-6 to TRBJ1-6; D gene ambiguous. The ends were cut back, 5 bases at V and 7 bases at J, with 21 bases in the middle. The CDR3 runs 17 residues. The germline CDR1 and CDR2 sequences are MNHNY and SVGAGI (reference sequence).

The chain has TRBV19 and TRBJ1-3; no clear D. From germline, CDR1 is LNHDA and CDR2 SQIVND (reference sequence). V was cut by 10 bases and J by 15 bases, with 28 bases left in between. The CDR3 loop spans 14 amino acids. CDR3 in DNA: TGTGCCACCAACTCGGGAGATGGGGAGCCGGGTCAATATTTT. Its translation: CATNSGDGEPGQYF.

The CDR3 protein is CASSLGTGPQETQYF. CDR3 DNA sequence: TGCGCCAGCAGCCTAGGGACAGGACCCCAAGAGACCCAGTACTTC. The rearrangement joins TRBV5-1 to TRBJ2-5; 8 nucleotides line up with TRBD1. J lost 1 base, V lost 4 bases, and 6 bases had no gene match. This CDR3 comprises 15 residues. The V gene's germline CDR1 is SGHRS and CDR2 YFSETQ.

V gene TRBV11-2 combines with J gene TRBJ1-3; D is undetermined. CDR1 SGHAT and CDR2 FQNNGV come from the germline V gene. V dropped 0 bases and J dropped 0 bases, with 12 bases sitting between them. This CDR3 comprises 17 residues. The DNA for the CDR3 is TGTGCCAGCAGCTTAGATTTGGCTTTAAGCTCTGGAAACACCATATATTTT. Translating it yields CASSLDLALSSGNTIYF.

This clone was seen once. The rearrangement links TRBV28 to TRBJ2-7; D may match TRBD1 or TRBD2 (5 bases each). The V and J ends lost 3 bases and 2 bases respectively, with 26 bases between them. This CDR3 region has 19 residues. CDR1 is MDHEN, CDR2 SYDVKM, per germline. The CDR3 sequence: CASSFIPRPDGATTYEQYF. The CDR3 coding sequence is TGTGCCAGCAGTTTCATTCCGAGGCCGGACGGGGCAACGACCTACGAGCAGTACTTC.

This clone was detected only once. This sequence joins TRBV6-5 and TRBJ2-7; D may be TRBD1 (7 bases). Germline CDR1 and CDR2: MNHEY and SVGAGI. V dropped 0 bases and J dropped 0 bases, with 12 bases sitting between them. The CDR3 sequence is 16 residues long. The CDR3 DNA is TGTGCCAGCAGTTACTCGGCAGGGGGGAACTCCTACGAGCAGTACTTC. Translation gives CASSYSAGGNSYEQYF.

The chain employs TRBV19 and TRBJ2-2; 11 nucleotides line up with TRBD2. Trimming at V came to 3 bases and at J to 3 bases, leaving 9 bases not matched to a gene. The CDR3 sequence is 18 residues long. Germline CDR1 LNHDA, CDR2 SQIVND (reference sequence). This CDR3 reads CASSIDSGTSGYTGELFF. The CDR3 nucleotides are TGTGCCAGTAGTATCGATTCCGGGACTAGCGGATACACCGGGGAGCTGTTTTTT.

This CDR3 is CASSPVGSRANSPLHF. The CDR3 DNA sequence: TGTGCCAGCAGCCCCGTGGGCTCAAGAGCTAATTCACCCCTCCACTTT. The chain employs TRBV3-1 (or the pseudogene TRBV3-2) and TRBJ1-6; D unclear. Per germline, CDR1 LGHDT and CDR2 YNNKEL (reference sequence). V lost 4 bases, J lost 6 bases, and 16 bases lay in between. There are 16 residues in the CDR3.

The chain has TRBV24-1 and TRBJ2-1; D assignment may be TRBD1 or TRBD2 (5 bases each). The V and J ends lost 8 bases and 4 bases respectively, with 14 bases between them. CDR1 is KGHDR and CDR2 is SFDVKD in the germline V gene. The CDR3 runs to 14 residues. The CDR3 sequence: CATNALGEYNEQFF. The CDR3 DNA is TGTGCCACCAACGCATTGGGGGAATACAATGAGCAGTTCTTC.

J is TRBJ1-2 and V is TRBV28; no clear D gene. V was cut by 3 bases and J by 3 bases, with 11 bases left in between. The CDR3 runs 14 residues. The germline V gene has CDR1 MDHEN and CDR2 SYDVKM. The CDR3 loop is CASSLRGRDYGYTF. The CDR3 DNA reads as TGTGCCAGCAGTTTGAGAGGGAGAGACTATGGCTACACCTTC.